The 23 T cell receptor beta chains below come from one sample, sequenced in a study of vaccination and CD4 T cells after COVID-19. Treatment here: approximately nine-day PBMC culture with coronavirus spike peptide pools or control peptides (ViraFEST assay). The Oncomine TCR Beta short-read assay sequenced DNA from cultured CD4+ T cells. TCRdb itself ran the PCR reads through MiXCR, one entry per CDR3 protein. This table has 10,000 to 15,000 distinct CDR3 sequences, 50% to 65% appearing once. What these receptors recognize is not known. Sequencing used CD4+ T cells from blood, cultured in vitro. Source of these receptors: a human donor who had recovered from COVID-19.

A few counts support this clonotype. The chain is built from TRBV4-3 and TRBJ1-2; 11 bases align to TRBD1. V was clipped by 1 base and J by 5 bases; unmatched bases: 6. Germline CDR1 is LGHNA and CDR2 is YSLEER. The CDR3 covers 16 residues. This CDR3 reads CASSQGRDRGFYGYTF. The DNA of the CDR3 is TGCGCCAGCAGCCAAGGCCGGGACAGGGGGTTTTATGGCTACACCTTC.

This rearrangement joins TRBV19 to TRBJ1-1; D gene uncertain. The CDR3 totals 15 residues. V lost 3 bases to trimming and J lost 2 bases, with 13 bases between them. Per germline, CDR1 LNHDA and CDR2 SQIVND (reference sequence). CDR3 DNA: TGTGCCAGTAGTATTGGGTGGGGAATTAACACTGAAGCTTTCTTT. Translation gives CASSIGWGINTEAFF.

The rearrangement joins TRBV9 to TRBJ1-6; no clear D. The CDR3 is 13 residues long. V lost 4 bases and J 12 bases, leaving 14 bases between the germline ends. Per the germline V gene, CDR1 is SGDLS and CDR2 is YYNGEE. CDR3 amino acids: CASSPRIGGPLHF. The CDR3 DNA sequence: TGTGCCAGCAGCCCCCGAATAGGAGGACCCCTCCACTTT. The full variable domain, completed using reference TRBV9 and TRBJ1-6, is DSGVTQTPKHLITATGQRVTLRCSPRSGDLSVYWYQQSLDQGLQFLIQYYNGEERAKGNILERFSAQQFPDLHSELNLSSLELGDSALYFCASSPRIGGPLHFGNGTRLTVT.

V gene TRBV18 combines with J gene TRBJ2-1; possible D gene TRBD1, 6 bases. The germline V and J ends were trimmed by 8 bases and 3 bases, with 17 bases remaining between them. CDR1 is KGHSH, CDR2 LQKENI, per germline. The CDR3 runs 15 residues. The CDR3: CASATMLGGYNEQFF. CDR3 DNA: TGTGCCAGCGCAACAATGCTAGGGGGCTACAATGAGCAGTTCTTC.

The CDR3 region is CASSLSGQALEQYF. The CDR3 DNA is TGTGCCAGCAGCTTATCGGGACAAGCTCTCGAGCAGTACTTC. The J gene is TRBJ2-7, the V gene TRBV7-9; perhaps TRBD1 as D (6 bases). The CDR3 runs 14 residues. The V gene lost 2 bases and the J gene lost 6 bases, with 14 bases spanning the gap. Germline CDR1 SEHNR, CDR2 FQNEAQ (reference sequence).

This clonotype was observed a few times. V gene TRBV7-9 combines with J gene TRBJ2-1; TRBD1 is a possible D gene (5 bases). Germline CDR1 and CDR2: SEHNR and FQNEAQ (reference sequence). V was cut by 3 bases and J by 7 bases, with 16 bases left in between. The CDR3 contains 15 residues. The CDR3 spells CASSFGRVNRNEQFF. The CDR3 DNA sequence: TGTGCCAGCAGCTTTGGCAGGGTCAACAGGAATGAGCAGTTCTTC. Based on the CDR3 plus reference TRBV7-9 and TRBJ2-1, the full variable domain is DTGVSQNPRHKITKRGQNVTFRCDPISEHNRLYWYRQTLGQGPEFLTYFQNEAQLEKSRLLSDRFSAERPKGSFSTLEIQRTEQGDSAMYLCASSFGRVNRNEQFFGPGTRLTVL.

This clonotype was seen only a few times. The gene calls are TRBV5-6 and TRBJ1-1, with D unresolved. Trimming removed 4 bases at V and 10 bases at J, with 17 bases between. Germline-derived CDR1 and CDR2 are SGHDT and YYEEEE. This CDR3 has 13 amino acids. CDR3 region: CASSPYTVSGAFF. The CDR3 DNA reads TGTGCCAGCAGCCCGTACACCGTCTCGGGAGCTTTCTTT.

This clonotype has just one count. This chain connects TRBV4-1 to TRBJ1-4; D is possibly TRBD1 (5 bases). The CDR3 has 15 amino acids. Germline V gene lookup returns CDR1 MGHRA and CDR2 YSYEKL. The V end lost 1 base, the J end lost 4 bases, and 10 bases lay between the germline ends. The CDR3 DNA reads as TGCGCCAGCAGCCAAGGGCAGGGTCGTAATGAAAAACTGTTTTTT. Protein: CASSQGQGRNEKLFF.

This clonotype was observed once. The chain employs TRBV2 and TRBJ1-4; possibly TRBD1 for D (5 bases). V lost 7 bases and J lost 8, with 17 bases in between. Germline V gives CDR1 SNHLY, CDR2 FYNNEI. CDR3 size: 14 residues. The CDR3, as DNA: TGTGCCAGCACCAAGGAGGGGCTCTGGGAAAAACTGTTTTTT. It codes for CASTKEGLWEKLFF.

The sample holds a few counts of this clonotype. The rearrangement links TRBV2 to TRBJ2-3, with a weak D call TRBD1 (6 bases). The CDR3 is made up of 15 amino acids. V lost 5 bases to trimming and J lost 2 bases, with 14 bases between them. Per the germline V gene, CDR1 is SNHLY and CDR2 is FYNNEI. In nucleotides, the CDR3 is TGTGCCAGCAGTCCCGGGACACCTTTCACAGATACGCAGTATTTT. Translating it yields CASSPGTPFTDTQYF.

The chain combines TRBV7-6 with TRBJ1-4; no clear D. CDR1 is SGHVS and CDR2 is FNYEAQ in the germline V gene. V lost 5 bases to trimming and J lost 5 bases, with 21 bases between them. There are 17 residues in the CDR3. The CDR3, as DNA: TGTGCCAGCAGCCCCGGTTGGGAGAAAAAGAGCAATGAAAAACTGTTTTTT. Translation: CASSPGWEKKSNEKLFF.

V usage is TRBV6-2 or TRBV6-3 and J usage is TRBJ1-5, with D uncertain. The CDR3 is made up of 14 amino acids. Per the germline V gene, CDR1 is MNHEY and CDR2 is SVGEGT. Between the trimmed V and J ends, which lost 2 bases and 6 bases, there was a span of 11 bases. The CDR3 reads CASSYLAGSQPQHF. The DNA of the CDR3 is TGTGCCAGCAGTTACCTGGCTGGAAGTCAGCCCCAGCATTTT.

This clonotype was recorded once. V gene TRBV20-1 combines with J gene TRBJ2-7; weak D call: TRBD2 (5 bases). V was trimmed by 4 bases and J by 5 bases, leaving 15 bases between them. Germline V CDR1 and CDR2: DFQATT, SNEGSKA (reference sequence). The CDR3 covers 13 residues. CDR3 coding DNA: TGCAGTGCTACATATACTAGTGTCCACGAGCAGTACTTC. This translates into CSATYTSVHEQYF.

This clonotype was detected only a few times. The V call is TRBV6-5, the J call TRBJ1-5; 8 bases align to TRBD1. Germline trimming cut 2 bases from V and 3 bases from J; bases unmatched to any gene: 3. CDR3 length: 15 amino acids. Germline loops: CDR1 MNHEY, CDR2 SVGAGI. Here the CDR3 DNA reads TGTGCCAGCAGTTACCGGGACAGGTCCAATCAGCCCCAGCATTTT. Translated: CASSYRDRSNQPQHF.

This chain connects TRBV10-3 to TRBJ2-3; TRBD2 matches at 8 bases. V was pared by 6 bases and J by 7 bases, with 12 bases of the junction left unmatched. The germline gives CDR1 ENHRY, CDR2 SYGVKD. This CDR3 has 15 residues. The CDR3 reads CAISADSGEPNTQYF. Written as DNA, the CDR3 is TGTGCCATCAGCGCCGATAGCGGGGAGCCTAATACGCAGTATTTT.

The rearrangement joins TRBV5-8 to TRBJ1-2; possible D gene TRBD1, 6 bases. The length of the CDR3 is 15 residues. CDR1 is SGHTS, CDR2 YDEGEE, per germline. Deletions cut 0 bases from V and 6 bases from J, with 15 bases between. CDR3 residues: CASSLGFTGTDGYTF. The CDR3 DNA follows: TGTGCCAGCAGCTTGGGCTTTACAGGGACCGATGGCTACACCTTC.

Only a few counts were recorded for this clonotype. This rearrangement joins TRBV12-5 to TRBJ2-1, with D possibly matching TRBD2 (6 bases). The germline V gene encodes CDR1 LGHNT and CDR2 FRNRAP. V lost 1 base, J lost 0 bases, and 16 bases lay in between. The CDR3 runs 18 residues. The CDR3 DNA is TGTGCTAGTGGTTTGGCCCCTCGGGGGAGATCCTCCTACAATGAGCAGTTCTTC. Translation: CASGLAPRGRSSYNEQFF.

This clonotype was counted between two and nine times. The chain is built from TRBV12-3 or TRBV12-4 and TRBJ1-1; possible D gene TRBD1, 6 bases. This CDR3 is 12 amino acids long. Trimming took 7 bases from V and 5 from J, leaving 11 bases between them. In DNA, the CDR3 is TGTGCCAGCACCGGCAGGGGAACTGAAGCTTTCTTT. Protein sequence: CASTGRGTEAFF.

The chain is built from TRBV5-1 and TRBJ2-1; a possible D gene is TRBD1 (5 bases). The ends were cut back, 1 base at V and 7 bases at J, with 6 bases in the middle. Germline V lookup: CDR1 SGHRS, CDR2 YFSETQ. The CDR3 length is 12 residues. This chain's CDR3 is CASSLPGNEQFF. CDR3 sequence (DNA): TGCGCCAGCAGCTTGCCAGGGAATGAGCAGTTCTTC. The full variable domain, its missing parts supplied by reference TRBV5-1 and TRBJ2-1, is KAGVTQTPRYLIKTRGQQVTLSCSPISGHRSVSWYQQTPGQGLQFLFEYFSETQRNKGNFPGRFSGRQFSNSRSEMNVSTLELGDSALYLCASSLPGNEQFFGPGTRLTVL.

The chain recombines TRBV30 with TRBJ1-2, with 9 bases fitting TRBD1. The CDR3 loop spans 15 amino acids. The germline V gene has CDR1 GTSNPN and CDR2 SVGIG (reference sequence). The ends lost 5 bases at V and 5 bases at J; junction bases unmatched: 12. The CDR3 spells CAWGRDRALYYGYTF. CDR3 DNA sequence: TGTGCCTGGGGCCGGGACAGGGCCCTTTATTATGGCTACACCTTC.

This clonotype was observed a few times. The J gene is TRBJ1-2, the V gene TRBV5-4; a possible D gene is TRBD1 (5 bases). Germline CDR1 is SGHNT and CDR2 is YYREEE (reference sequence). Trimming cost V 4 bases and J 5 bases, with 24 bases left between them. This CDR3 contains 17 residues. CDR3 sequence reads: CASSDDRGLRGRYGYTF. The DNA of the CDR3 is TGTGCCAGCAGCGATGACCGGGGACTTCGGGGAAGATATGGCTACACCTTC.

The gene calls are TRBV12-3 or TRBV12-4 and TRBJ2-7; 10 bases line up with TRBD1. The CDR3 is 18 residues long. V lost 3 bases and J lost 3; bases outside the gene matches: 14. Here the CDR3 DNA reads TGTGCCAGCAGTTTGGGACAGGGGATTTTTTCTCTTAGCTACGAGCAGTACTTC. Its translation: CASSLGQGIFSLSYEQYF.

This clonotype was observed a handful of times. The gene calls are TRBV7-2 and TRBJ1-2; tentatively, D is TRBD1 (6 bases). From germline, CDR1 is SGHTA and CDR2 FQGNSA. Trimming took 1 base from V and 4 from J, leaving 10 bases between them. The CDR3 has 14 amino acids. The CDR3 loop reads CASSLEPGAYGYTF. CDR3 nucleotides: TGTGCCAGCAGCTTAGAGCCGGGGGCCTATGGCTACACCTTC. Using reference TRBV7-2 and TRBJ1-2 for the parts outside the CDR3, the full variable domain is GAGVSQSPSNKVTEKGKDVELRCDPISGHTALYWYRQSLGQGLEFLIYFQGNSAPDKSGLPSDRFSAERTGGSVSTLTIQRTQQEDSAVYLCASSLEPGAYGYTFGSGTRLTVV.